Shown below are 17 T cell receptor beta chains from a single sample sequenced in a study of blood T cells in healthy people across ages. PCR was performed a second time for roughly 7 to 11 cycles using a sample-barcoded 5' primer and a J-beta primer mix. TCRdb processed the 5' RACE reads anew with MiXCR; each CDR3 protein has one entry. The sample lists approximately 810,000 distinct CDR3 sequences, around 26% occurring once. The sample was blood. These receptors came from a woman of 80 years or more in good health.

In its sample, this clonotype was seen many times. The chain is built from TRBV6-6 and TRBJ1-2; 7 bases are shared with TRBD1. This CDR3 has 14 residues. Germline V gene lookup returns CDR1 MNHNY and CDR2 SVGAGI (reference sequence). V lost 6 bases and J lost 3; bases outside the gene matches: 7. CDR3 protein: CASRGEGAYYGYTF. The CDR3 region has the DNA TGTGCCAGCAGGGGGGAGGGGGCCTACTATGGCTACACCTTC.

Turning to this clonotype: A single base separates this from a much larger clone, so it may be a read error. The chain uses TRBV14 and TRBJ2-1, with D possibly matching TRBD2 (7 bases). The V end lost 1 base, the J end lost 9 bases, and 16 bases lay between the germline ends. Germline V gives CDR1 SGHDN, CDR2 FVKESK. The CDR3 extends over 15 amino acids. The CDR3 nucleotides read TGTGCCAGCAGCCAAGTCGCGGGGGCCCGCATTGAGCAGTTCTTC. Its translation: CASSQVAGARIEQFF.

This clonotype has at least ten counts. This chain links TRBV20-1 with TRBJ2-5; 14 nucleotides match TRBD2. The CDR3 runs to 15 residues. Germline CDR1 reads DFQATT; CDR2 reads SNEGSKA (reference sequence). The junction had 8 bases not matched to a gene; V was cut back by 6 bases and J by 5 bases. The CDR3 here is CSARLAGGPMETQYF. The CDR3 region has the DNA TGCAGTGCGAGACTAGCGGGGGGGCCAATGGAGACCCAGTACTTC.

This clonotype has just a few counts. The rearrangement joins TRBV7-9 to TRBJ1-3, with D hard to call. The CDR3 contains 16 residues. Trimming cost V 1 base and J 0 bases, with 10 bases left between them. Germline V lookup: CDR1 SEHNR, CDR2 FQNEAQ (reference sequence). The CDR3 loop is CASSLGHPSSGNTIYF. CDR3 DNA: TGTGCCAGCAGCTTAGGACATCCTAGCTCTGGAAACACCATATATTTT.

Details on this clonotype: This may stem from a read error, because a much larger clone lies one nucleotide away. V usage is TRBV4-3 and J usage is TRBJ1-4; D is undetermined. Looked up from germline, CDR1 is LGHNA and CDR2 is YSLEER. The CDR3 extends over 14 amino acids. CDR3 residues: CASSQVTQNEKRFF. CDR3 bases: TGCGCCAGCAGCCAAGTAACTCAGAATGAAAAACGGTTTTTT.

There are a few counts of this clonotype. J is TRBJ1-5 and V is TRBV18; maybe TRBD1 (5 bases). Germline CDR1 and CDR2: KGHSH and LQKENI. V was trimmed by 0 bases and J by 3 bases, leaving 12 bases between them. This CDR3 is 16 amino acids long. The CDR3 nucleotides are TGTGCCAGCTCACCACCGAGTGCAGGGTCCAATCAGCCCCAGCATTTT. Amino acids: CASSPPSAGSNQPQHF. Complete variable domain (other parts from reference TRBV18 and TRBJ1-5): NAGVMQNPRHLVRRRGQEARLRCSPMKGHSHVYWYRQLPEEGLKFMVYLQKENIIDESGMPKERFSAEFPKEGPSILRIQQVVRGDSAAYFCASSPPSAGSNQPQHFGDGTRLSIL.

This clonotype was picked up many times. This chain links TRBV5-1 with TRBJ2-7; weak D call: TRBD1 (5 bases). Trimming pared 2 bases from V and 10 bases from J, leaving 16 bases between. Germline CDR1 SGHRS, CDR2 YFSETQ. The CDR3 loop spans 13 amino acids. This CDR3 reads CASSFDLSGSQYF. The CDR3 region has the DNA TGCGCCAGCAGCTTTGACCTATCAGGGTCCCAGTACTTC.

This chain connects TRBV30 to TRBJ1-1; D possibly corresponds to TRBD1 (5 bases). Germline CDR1 and CDR2: GTSNPN and SVGIG (reference sequence). This CDR3 is built from 15 residues. V was pared by 6 bases and J by 4 bases, with 21 bases between. In DNA, the CDR3 is TGTGCCTGTCAGGGCCAGAAGGTGAGGGGCACTGAAGCTTTCTTT. It translates to CACQGQKVRGTEAFF.

The sample holds a few counts of this clonotype. This may come from a read error, since a much larger clone is one base off. The chain has TRBV12-3 or TRBV12-4 and TRBJ2-1, with 9 bases lining up with TRBD1. The end of the DNA fits TRBJ2-7 better, so the J call may be wrong. CDR3 length: 19 residues. For the CDR3, the DNA is TGTGCCAGCAGTTTAGGGCTAACAGGGGGCTCTGGCTCCTACAATGAGCAGTACTTC. Translation: CASSLGLTGGSGSYNEQYF.

The genes are TRBV10-3 and TRBJ1-1, with D possibly TRBD1 on 6 matching bases. Deletions cut 10 bases from V and 3 bases from J, with 15 bases between. In germline, CDR1 is ENHRY, CDR2 SYGVKD. The CDR3 is 13 residues long. CDR3 in DNA: TGTGCCAGCAAGGGGGAAGGGCACACTGAAGCTTTCTTT. Protein: CASKGEGHTEAFF.

Note on this clonotype: A read error may produce the germline difference seen at one junction end. This rearrangement joins TRBV12-3 or TRBV12-4 to TRBJ2-3; 10 bases fit TRBD2. This CDR3 is 15 amino acids long. The CDR3 region is CASRLLAGSTDAQYF. CDR3 nucleotide sequence: TGTGCCAGCAGATTACTAGCGGGGAGCACAGATGCGCAGTATTTT.

This clonotype was picked up many times. The CDR3 DNA follows: TGCAGTGCTAGTATACGGGGGGTAGCAGATACGCAGTATTTT. Translating gives CSASIRGVADTQYF. The chain recombines TRBV20-1 with TRBJ2-3; TRBD2 matches at 7 bases. The CDR3 runs to 14 residues. Trimming removed 3 bases from V and 4 bases from J; junction bases left unmatched: 7. Germline assignment: CDR1 DFQATT and CDR2 SNEGSKA (reference sequence).

Details on this clonotype: This may stem from a read error, because a much larger clone lies one nucleotide away. CDR3 nucleotides: TGCAGTGCTAGAAGAGGGGGCGGTAAAGAGGCCCAGTACTTC. Its protein product is CSARRGGGKEAQYF. The V gene is TRBV20-1, the J gene TRBJ2-5, with 7 bases identical to TRBD1. This CDR3 contains 14 residues. The germline CDR1 and CDR2 sequences are DFQATT and SNEGSKA (reference sequence).

The rearrangement joins TRBV6-5 to TRBJ1-1; tentatively, D is TRBD1 (5 bases). The CDR3 contains 14 residues. CDR1 is MNHEY and CDR2 is SVGAGI in the germline V gene. Between the trimmed V and J ends, which lost 0 bases and 1 base, there was a span of 6 bases. CDR3 nucleotides: TGTGCCAGCAGTTACTCAACAGGGAACACTGAAGCTTTCTTT. This encodes CASSYSTGNTEAFF.

The chain is built from TRBV20-1 and TRBJ2-1; D possibly uses TRBD1 or TRBD2 (6 bases each). Trimming cost V 1 base and J 6 bases, with 13 bases left between them. The CDR3 spans 14 residues. From germline, CDR1 is DFQATT and CDR2 SNEGSKA (reference sequence). The CDR3 DNA is TGCAGTGCTAGAGCGGGGGCCGGGAGCAATGAGCAGTTCTTC. It yields the protein CSARAGAGSNEQFF.

This clonotype has only a few counts. This may come from a read error, since a much larger clone is one base off. CDR3 residues: CASRGRGYQETQYF. CDR3 DNA sequence: TGTGCCAGCAGAGGCAGGGGGTACCAAGAGACCCAGTACTTC. The chain carries TRBV12-3 or TRBV12-4 and TRBJ2-5; 7 bases are a match to TRBD1. V lost 6 bases and J lost 0; bases outside the gene matches: 4. The CDR3 totals 14 residues.

V is TRBV7-9 and J is TRBJ2-2; 10 bases are shared with TRBD1. Germline V CDR1 and CDR2: SEHNR, FQNEAQ (reference sequence). V shed 1 base and J 3 bases; nucleotides not matched to a gene: 5. CDR3 size: 17 residues. The CDR3 is CASSLGQGAVDTGELFF. CDR3 nucleotide sequence: TGTGCCAGCAGCTTAGGACAGGGGGCTGTCGACACCGGGGAGCTGTTTTTT. The variable domain in full, completed from reference TRBV7-9 and TRBJ2-2, reads DTGVSQNPRHKITKRGQNVTFRCDPISEHNRLYWYRQTLGQGPEFLTYFQNEAQLEKSRLLSDRFSAERPKGSFSTLEIQRTEQGDSAMYLCASSLGQGAVDTGELFFGEGSRLTVL.